Below are 21 T cell receptor beta chains sequenced from a single sample in a study of T-cell reconstitution after alpha-beta-depleted transplantation in children. Preparation of the TCRbeta library used unique molecular identifiers. TCRdb passed the PCR reads through MiXCR, listing each CDR3 protein once. Of hundreds of thousands of distinct CDR3 sequences in the sample, 16% were seen once. Here the sequenced sample was PBMCs from the stem cell graft donor, taken from the stem cell graft. These receptor sequences come from a human donor who donated a stem cell graft to a child with acute myeloid leukemia.

This clonotype was seen at least ten times. This rearrangement joins TRBV7-2 to TRBJ2-1; D may match TRBD1 or TRBD2 (5 bases each). CDR3 length: 13 residues. Germline CDR1 and CDR2: SGHTA and FQGNSA. V lost 3 bases and J lost 7, with 10 bases in between. CDR3 nucleotides: TGTGCCAGCAGCTTGTCCTGGGGGAATGAGCAGTTCTTC. This translates into CASSLSWGNEQFF.

This clonotype has at least ten counts. The DNA of the CDR3 is TGTGCCAGCAATGGAGGGGACACCGGGGAGCTGTTTTTT. Its translation is CASNGGDTGELFF. V usage is TRBV6-1 and J usage is TRBJ2-2, with a possible D match to TRBD2 (6 bases). V gave up 7 bases and J gave up 3 bases, with 9 bases separating them. The CDR3 covers 13 residues. CDR1 and CDR2 (germline): MNHNS, SASEGT.

This clonotype was seen only a few times. V gene TRBV11-3 combines with J gene TRBJ2-7; the match to TRBD2 covers 7 bases. The CDR3 is 15 amino acids. CDR1 and CDR2 (germline): SGHNT, YENEEA. Unmatched junction bases numbered 11, after V lost 5 bases and J lost 4 bases. The CDR3 DNA sequence: TGTGCCAGCAGCCAAAGAGCAGCGGGACTGTACGAGCAGTACTTC. Translating it yields CASSQRAAGLYEQYF.

This clonotype was detected ten times or more. V and J are TRBV20-1 and TRBJ1-1, with D hard to call. V lost 0 bases, J lost 1 base, and 9 bases lay in between. The germline V gene encodes CDR1 DFQATT and CDR2 SNEGSKA (reference sequence). This CDR3 is 14 amino acids long. CDR3 DNA sequence: TGCAGTGCTAGAGATTTCCCAGAGAACACTGAAGCTTTCTTT. Translated: CSARDFPENTEAFF.

This clonotype was recorded at least ten times. The genes are TRBV4-3 and TRBJ2-5, with 9 bases matching TRBD2. The CDR3 contains 16 residues. V was clipped by 0 bases and J by 5 bases; unmatched bases: 7. Germline CDR1 and CDR2: LGHNA and YSLEER. The CDR3 is CASSQESGGYEETQYF. The CDR3 DNA is TGCGCCAGCAGCCAAGAAAGCGGGGGGTATGAGGAGACCCAGTACTTC.

In its sample, this clonotype was seen many times. This sequence joins TRBV12-3 or TRBV12-4 and TRBJ2-7; TRBD1 matches at 8 bases. This CDR3 has 15 amino acids. The ends lost 1 base at V and 3 bases at J; junction bases unmatched: 5. The CDR3 here is CASSLGGQGLYEQYF. The CDR3, as DNA: TGTGCCAGCAGTTTAGGAGGACAGGGACTCTACGAGCAGTACTTC.

This sequence joins TRBV4-1 and TRBJ1-3; D gene uncertain. CDR3 length: 16 amino acids. V was clipped by 1 base and J by 0 bases, with 10 bases between them. Per germline, CDR1 MGHRA and CDR2 YSYEKL. CDR3 coding DNA: TGCGCCAGCAGCCAAGGAATGGGAATCTCTGGAAACACCATATATTTT. It yields the protein CASSQGMGISGNTIYF.

The V call is TRBV4-2, the J call TRBJ2-7, with D possibly TRBD2 on 5 matching bases. Per germline, CDR1 LGHNA and CDR2 YNFKEQ. Trimming took off 4 bases at V and 6 bases at J, with 13 bases between the two ends. The CDR3 contains 13 residues. The CDR3 DNA is TGTGCCAGCAGCCCCGGACTCCTCTGCGAGCAGTACGTC. Translation gives CASSPGLLCEQYV.

V is TRBV5-1 and J is TRBJ2-4; TRBD1 matches 9 bases. J lost 3 bases, V lost 2 bases, and 9 bases had no gene match. In germline, CDR1 is SGHRS, CDR2 YFSETQ. The CDR3 totals 17 residues. CDR3 DNA: TGCGCCAGCAGCTTCGAGGGGACAGGGCCGGGCAAAAACATTCAGTACTTC. Its protein product is CASSFEGTGPGKNIQYF.

The V gene is TRBV7-9, the J gene TRBJ2-5; tentatively, D is TRBD1 or TRBD2 (5 bases each). Trimming removed 1 base at V and 4 bases at J, with 13 bases between. CDR1 is SEHNR, CDR2 FQNEAQ, per germline (reference sequence). The CDR3 sequence is 15 residues long. The CDR3 reads CASSLVQGRGETQYF. CDR3 bases: TGTGCCAGCAGCTTAGTGCAGGGACGGGGAGAGACCCAGTACTTC. Combining the CDR3 with reference TRBV7-9 and TRBJ2-5 gives the whole variable domain DTGVSQNPRHKITKRGQNVTFRCDPISEHNRLYWYRQTLGQGPEFLTYFQNEAQLEKSRLLSDRFSAERPKGSFSTLEIQRTEQGDSAMYLCASSLVQGRGETQYFGPGTRLLVL.

In its sample, this clonotype was seen a few times. The J gene is TRBJ2-3, the V gene TRBV20-1; D might be TRBD1 (6 bases). Trimming stripped 3 bases from V and 1 base from J, with 20 bases between. Germline V gene sequence: CDR1 DFQATT, CDR2 SNEGSKA (reference sequence). CDR3 length: 17 residues. The CDR3: CSASSTRGGRGTDTQYF. The CDR3, as DNA: TGCAGTGCTAGTAGTACTCGTGGGGGCCGAGGCACAGATACGCAGTATTTT.

The chain couples TRBV20-1 to TRBJ2-7, with TRBD2 identical over 8 bases. Germline-derived CDR1 and CDR2 are DFQATT and SNEGSKA (reference sequence). J gave up 6 bases and V 6 bases, and 10 bases lay outside the gene matches. This CDR3 is 13 amino acids long. CDR3 DNA sequence: TGCAGTGCAGGCCGGGGGGGAGAACGCGAGCAGTACTTC. Translated: CSAGRGGEREQYF.

The chain links TRBV6-6 to TRBJ1-1; D gene ambiguous. The CDR3 runs to 12 residues. Deletions cut 3 bases from V and 11 bases from J, with 13 bases between. The germline V gene has CDR1 MNHNY and CDR2 SVGAGI (reference sequence). The CDR3 DNA reads as TGTGCCAGCAGTTATTTGGGGTCGGCGGCTTTCTTT. This translates into CASSYLGSAAFF.

This clonotype occurred many times. This sequence joins TRBV16 and TRBJ1-1; D is ambiguous. CDR1 and CDR2 (germline): KGHSY, FQNENV. The CDR3 totals 11 residues. V shed 5 bases and J shed 5 bases, with 6 bases lying between them. In DNA form, the CDR3 reads TGTGCCAGCAGCATAGGGACTGAAGCTTTCTTT. This gives the protein CASSIGTEAFF.

The chain employs TRBV15 and TRBJ1-2; 10 bases are a match to TRBD1. The junction had 11 bases not matched to a gene; V was cut back by 8 bases and J by 2 bases. This CDR3 is 16 amino acids long. The germline V gene has CDR1 LNHNV and CDR2 YYDKDF (reference sequence). CDR3 residues: CATRGQGPGENYGYTF. The CDR3 DNA sequence: TGTGCCACCCGGGGACAGGGGCCCGGGGAGAACTATGGCTACACCTTC.

This clonotype was seen ten or more times. V usage is TRBV20-1 and J usage is TRBJ2-1; D gene ambiguous. Trimming took 3 bases from V and 7 from J, leaving 13 bases between them. This CDR3 is 13 amino acids long. CDR1 is DFQATT and CDR2 is SNEGSKA in the germline V gene (reference sequence). DNA for the CDR3: TGCAGTGCTAGCGGTAGGGCCCAGAATGAGCAGTTCTTC. Translating gives CSASGRAQNEQFF.

This clonotype was recorded at least ten times. The chain combines TRBV6-5 with TRBJ2-2, with 8 bases aligning to TRBD1. The CDR3 has 18 amino acids. The germline V gene encodes CDR1 MNHEY and CDR2 SVGAGI. Trimming removed 1 base from V and 8 bases from J; junction bases left unmatched: 15. Written as DNA, the CDR3 is TGTGCCAGCAGTTACTTTCAGGGAATCGGACAGGGTGAGGGGGAGCTGTTTTTT. Protein: CASSYFQGIGQGEGELFF.

The table lists this clonotype with a few counts. The V gene is TRBV6-1, the J gene TRBJ1-2; 7 nucleotides match TRBD1. V trimming: 3 bases; J trimming: 4 bases; junction bases outside the gene matches: 8. The V gene's germline CDR1 is MNHNS and CDR2 SASEGT. This CDR3 region has 15 residues. This chain's CDR3 is CASSDVIGGAYGYTF. The CDR3 bases are TGTGCCAGCAGTGACGTGATAGGGGGCGCCTATGGCTACACCTTC.

Ten or more counts support this clonotype. The CDR3 sequence: CASTSPPSSYNEQFF. DNA of the CDR3: TGTGCCAGCACCTCGCCTCCGAGCTCCTACAATGAGCAGTTCTTC. The chain is built from TRBV7-2 and TRBJ2-1; D is unresolved. The CDR3 loop spans 15 amino acids. Germline values: CDR1 SGHTA, CDR2 FQGNSA. V was cut by 7 bases and J by 0 bases, with 13 bases left in between.

V and J are TRBV10-2 and TRBJ2-2; D might be TRBD2 (6 bases). V was trimmed by 8 bases and J by 3 bases, leaving 10 bases between them. Germline V gene sequence: CDR1 WSHSY, CDR2 SAAADI. The length of the CDR3 is 13 residues. CDR3 loop: CASWRGDTGELFF. The DNA for the CDR3 is TGCGCCAGCTGGAGGGGTGACACCGGGGAGCTGTTTTTT.

The chain uses TRBV5-1 and TRBJ1-1, with TRBD1 identical over 7 bases. The CDR3 spans 14 residues. V was pared by 4 bases and J by 4 bases, with 7 bases of the junction left unmatched. Germline lookup yields CDR1 SGHRS and CDR2 YFSETQ. This CDR3 reads CASSIDRAGTEAFF. In DNA form, the CDR3 reads TGCGCCAGCAGCATAGACAGGGCAGGCACTGAAGCTTTCTTT.